This is a list of T cell receptor beta chains from one sample in a study of cytomegalovirus exposure and HLA in healthy donors. Profiling relied on immunoSEQ multiplex PCR, and the TCRdb table lists in-frame clones only, not all of them. The table shows under 200,000 clones, with around four fifths occurring only once. The material sequenced was PBMCs. The source of these receptors is a man aged 25 to 40 in good health and CMV-seronegative. CDR3s include the opening cysteine and the closing phenylalanine or tryptophan. D genes are given only for firm matches. A clone size is listed for some rows: how often the clone was seen (once, few, many), or a class if it is expanded.

>TRBJ2-5|TRBV4-2|.|TRBD2
CASSQVGGGGQETQYF
TGTGCCAGCAGCCAAGTCGGTGGGGGGGGGCAAGAGACCCAGTACTTC
>TRBJ2-7|TRBV10-3|.|.
CAISESTDSYEQYF
TGTGCCATCAGTGAGTCAACAGACTCCTACGAGCAGTACTTC
>TRBJ2-1|TRBV4-1|.|.
CASSRPNNEQFF
TGCGCCAGCAGCCGGCCCAACAATGAGCAGTTCTTC
>TRBJ2-5|TRBV6-5|once|TRBD1
CATRRDRGQETQYF
TGTGCCACACGCCGGGACAGGGGGCAAGAGACCCAGTACTTC
>TRBJ2-2|TRBV6-4|.|.
CASSGGNTGELFF
TGTGCCAGCAGTGGCGGGAACACCGGGGAGCTGTTTTTT
>TRBJ1-2|TRBV27|.|.
CASSLAGMAHIYGYTF
TGTGCCAGCAGTTTAGCGGGCATGGCGCATATCTATGGCTACACCTTC
>TRBJ2-2|TRBV6-1|.|.
CASEQGPNTGELFF
TGTGCCAGCGAGCAGGGCCCGAACACCGGGGAGCTGTTTTTT
>TRBJ2-4|TRBV4-1|.|.
CASSQYYPHRDIQYF
TGCGCCAGCAGCCAATACTATCCGCACAGGGACATTCAGTACTTC
>TRBJ2-1|TRBV11-2|.|TRBD2
CASSFLQGRTSGRPNEQFF
TGTGCCAGCAGCTTCTTGCAGGGGAGGACTAGCGGGAGGCCAAATGAGCAGTTCTTC
>TRBJ1-5|TRBV7-9|once|TRBD1
CASSLGDSRNQPQHF
TGTGCCAGCAGCTTAGGGGACAGTAGGAATCAGCCCCAGCATTTT
>TRBJ1-5|TRBV7-8|.|TRBD1
CASSPGSGTGLAFF
TGTGCCAGCAGCCCGGGTTCCGGGACAGGTCTCGCTTTTTTT
>TRBJ1-4|TRBV7-8|few|TRBD1
CASSTPTGRNEKLFF
TGTGCCAGCAGCACGCCGACAGGGCGTAATGAAAAACTGTTTTTT
>TRBJ1-2|TRBV15|.|TRBD1
CATSRDRAEYGYTF
TGTGCCACCAGCAGGGACAGGGCGGAGTATGGCTACACCTTC
>TRBJ1-1|TRBV19|.|.
CATIPGHRLMNTEAFF
TGTGCCACCATCCCGGGACATCGCCTCATGAACACTGAAGCTTTCTTT
>TRBJ1-6|TRBV4-1|once|.
CASSQDGQNNSPLHF
TGCGCCAGCAGCCAAGATGGACAGAATAATTCACCCCTCCACTTT